The clone carrying this T cell receptor beta chain was recorded at least ten times. The data belong to a study of cytomegalovirus exposure and HLA in healthy donors. In the study overall: Later, an analysis reported that the approximately 120 validation repertoires had used the same platform as the approximately 630 first-cohort repertoires.

Trimming removed 5 bases at V and 5 bases at J, with 15 bases between. The length of the CDR3 is 14 residues. Germline values: CDR1 MNHEY, CDR2 SVGAGI. Measured with immunoSEQ multiplex PCR; TCRdb has only the in-frame clones, and not every one. This table has around 190,000 clones, about 85% appearing once. This chain joins TRBV6-5 and TRBJ1-2, with D possibly matching TRBD1 (5 bases). Specimen: PBMCs. This receptor was taken from a man in his late teens or twenties in good health and CMV-seropositive. The CDR3, as DNA: TGTGCCAGCAGTCCCCAGGGAGGGAAGTATGGCTACACCTTC. Residues: CASSPQGGKYGYTF.